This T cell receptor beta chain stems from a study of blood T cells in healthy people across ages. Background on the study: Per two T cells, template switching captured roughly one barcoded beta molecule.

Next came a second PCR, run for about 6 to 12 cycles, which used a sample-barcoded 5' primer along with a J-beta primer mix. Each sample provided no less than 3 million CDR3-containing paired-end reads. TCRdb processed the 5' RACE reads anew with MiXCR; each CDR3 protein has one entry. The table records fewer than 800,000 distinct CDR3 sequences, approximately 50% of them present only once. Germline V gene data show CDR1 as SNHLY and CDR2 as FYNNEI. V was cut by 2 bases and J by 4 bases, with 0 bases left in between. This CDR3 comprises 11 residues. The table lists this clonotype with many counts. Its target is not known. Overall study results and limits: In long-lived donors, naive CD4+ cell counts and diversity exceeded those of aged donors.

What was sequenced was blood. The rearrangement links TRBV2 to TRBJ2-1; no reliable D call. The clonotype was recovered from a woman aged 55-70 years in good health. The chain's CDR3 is CASSEYNEQFF. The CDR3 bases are TGTGCCAGCAGTGAATACAATGAGCAGTTCTTC.